The clone carrying this T cell receptor beta chain was recorded many times. The germline CDR1 and CDR2 sequences are SNHLY and FYNNEI. V trimming: 7 bases; J trimming: 10 bases; junction bases outside the gene matches: 9. The CDR3 covers 14 residues. This entry belongs to a study of neurological immune-mediated disorders. The unsorted libraries were generated from a total of 2 million PBMCs, which had been stored in RNAlater at -80 C. In TCRdb, the 5' RACE reads were re-called with MiXCR into one record per CDR3 protein. The table has about 43,000 distinct CDR3 sequences, about 12% seen once. The receptor was isolated from a female donor in good health. Source material: PBMCs. This rearrangement joins TRBV2 to TRBJ1-6, with 8 bases fitting TRBD1. The CDR3 here is CASILDRVESPLHF. CDR3 in DNA: TGTGCCAGCATCTTGGACAGGGTAGAATCACCCCTCCACTTT.